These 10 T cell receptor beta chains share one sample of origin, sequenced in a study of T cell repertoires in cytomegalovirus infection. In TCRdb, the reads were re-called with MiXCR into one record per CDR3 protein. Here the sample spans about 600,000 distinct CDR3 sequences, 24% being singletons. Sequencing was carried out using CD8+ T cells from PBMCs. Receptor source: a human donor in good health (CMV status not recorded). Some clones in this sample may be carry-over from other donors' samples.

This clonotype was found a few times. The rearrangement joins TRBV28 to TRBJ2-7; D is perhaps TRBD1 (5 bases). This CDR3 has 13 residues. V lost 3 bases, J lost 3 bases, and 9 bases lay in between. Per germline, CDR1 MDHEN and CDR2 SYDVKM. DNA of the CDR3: TGTGCCAGCAGTTTTAAACAGGACTACGAGCAGTACGTC. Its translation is CASSFKQDYEQYV.

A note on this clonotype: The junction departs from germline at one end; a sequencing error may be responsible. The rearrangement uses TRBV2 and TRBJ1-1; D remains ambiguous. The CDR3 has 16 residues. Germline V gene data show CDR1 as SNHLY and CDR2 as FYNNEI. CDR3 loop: CASSVPGDPVGTETFF. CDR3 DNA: TGTGCCAGCAGTGTTCCAGGTGACCCGGTGGGCACTGAAACTTTCTTT. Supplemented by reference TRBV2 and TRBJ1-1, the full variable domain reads EPEVTQTPSHQVTQMGQEVILRCVPISNHLYFYWYRQILGQKVEFLVSFYNNEISEKSEIFDDQFSVERPDGSNFTLKIRSTKLEDSAMYFCASSVPGDPVGTETFFGQGTRLTVV.

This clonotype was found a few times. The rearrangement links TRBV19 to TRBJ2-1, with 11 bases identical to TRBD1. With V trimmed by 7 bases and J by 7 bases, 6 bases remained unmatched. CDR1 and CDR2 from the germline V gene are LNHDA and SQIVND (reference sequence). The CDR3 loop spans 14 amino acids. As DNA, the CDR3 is TGTGCCAGTAAGGACAGGGGGCGGCCTAATGAGCAGTTCTTC. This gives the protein CASKDRGRPNEQFF.

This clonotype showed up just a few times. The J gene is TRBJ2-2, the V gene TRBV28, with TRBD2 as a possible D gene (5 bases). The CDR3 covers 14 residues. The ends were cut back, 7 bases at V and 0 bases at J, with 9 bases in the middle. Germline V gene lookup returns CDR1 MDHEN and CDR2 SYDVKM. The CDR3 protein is CASIEGPNTGELFF. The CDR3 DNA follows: TGTGCCAGCATCGAGGGCCCGAACACCGGGGAGCTGTTTTTT.

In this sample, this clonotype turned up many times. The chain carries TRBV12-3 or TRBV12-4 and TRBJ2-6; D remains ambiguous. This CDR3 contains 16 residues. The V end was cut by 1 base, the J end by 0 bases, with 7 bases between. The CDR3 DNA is TGTGCCAGCAGTTTAGGGTTTGGCTCTGGGGCCAACGTCCTGACTTTC. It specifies CASSLGFGSGANVLTF.

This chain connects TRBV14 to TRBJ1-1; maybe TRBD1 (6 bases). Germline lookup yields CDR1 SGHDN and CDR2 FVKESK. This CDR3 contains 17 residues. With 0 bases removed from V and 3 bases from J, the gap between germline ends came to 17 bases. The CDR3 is CASSQEVAGVLDTEAFF. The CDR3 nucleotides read TGTGCCAGCAGCCAAGAAGTCGCAGGGGTGTTGGACACTGAAGCTTTCTTT.

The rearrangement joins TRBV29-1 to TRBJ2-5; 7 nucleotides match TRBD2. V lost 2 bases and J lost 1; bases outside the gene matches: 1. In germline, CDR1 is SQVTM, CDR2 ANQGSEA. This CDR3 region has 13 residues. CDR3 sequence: CSVERTSQETQYF. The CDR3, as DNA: TGCAGCGTTGAAAGGACTAGCCAAGAGACCCAGTACTTC.

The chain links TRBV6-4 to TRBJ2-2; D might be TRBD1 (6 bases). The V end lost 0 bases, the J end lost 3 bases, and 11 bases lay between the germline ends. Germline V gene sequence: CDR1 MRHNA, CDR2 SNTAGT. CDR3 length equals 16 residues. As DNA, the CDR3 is TGTGCCAGCAGTGACTCTGCCACAGGGCACACCGGGGAGCTGTTTTTT. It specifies CASSDSATGHTGELFF.

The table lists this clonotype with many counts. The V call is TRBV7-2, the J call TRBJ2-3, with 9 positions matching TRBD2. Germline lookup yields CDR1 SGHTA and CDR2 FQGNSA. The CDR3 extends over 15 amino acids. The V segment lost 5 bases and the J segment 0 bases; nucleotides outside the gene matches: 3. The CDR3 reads CASSAGLASTDTQYF. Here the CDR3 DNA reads TGTGCCAGCAGCGCAGGACTAGCGAGCACAGATACGCAGTATTTT.

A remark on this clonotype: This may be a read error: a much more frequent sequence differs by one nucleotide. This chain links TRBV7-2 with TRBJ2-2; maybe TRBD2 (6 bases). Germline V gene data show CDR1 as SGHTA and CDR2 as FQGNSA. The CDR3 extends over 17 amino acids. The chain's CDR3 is CVSSLEVAATNTGELFF. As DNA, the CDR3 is TGTGTCAGCAGCTTAGAGGTAGCGGCTACGAACACCGGGGAGCTGTTTTTT.